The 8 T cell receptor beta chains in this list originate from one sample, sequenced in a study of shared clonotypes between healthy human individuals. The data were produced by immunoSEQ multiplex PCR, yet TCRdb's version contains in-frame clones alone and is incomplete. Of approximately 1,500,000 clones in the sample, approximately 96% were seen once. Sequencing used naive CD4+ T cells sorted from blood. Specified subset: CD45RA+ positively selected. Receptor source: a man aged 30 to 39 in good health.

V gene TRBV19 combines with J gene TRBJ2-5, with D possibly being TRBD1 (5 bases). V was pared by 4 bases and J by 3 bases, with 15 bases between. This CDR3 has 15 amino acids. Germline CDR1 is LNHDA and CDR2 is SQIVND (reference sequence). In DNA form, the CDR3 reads TGTGCCAGTAGTACTCTTGGCAGGGATGAAGAGACCCAGTACTTC. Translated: CASSTLGRDEETQYF.

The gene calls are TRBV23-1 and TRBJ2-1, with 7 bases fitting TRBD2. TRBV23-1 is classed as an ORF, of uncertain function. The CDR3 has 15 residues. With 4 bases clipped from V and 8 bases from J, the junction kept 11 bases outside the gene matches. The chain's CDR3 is CASSPLGGRGDEQFF. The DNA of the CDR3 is TGCGCCAGCAGTCCCCTGGGCGGGAGAGGCGATGAGCAGTTCTTC.

Written as DNA, the CDR3 is TGTGCCAGCAGTGAAGAGGCTAGCGGGAGTTTCGCTCGTAAGTGGTACTTC. Translation gives CASSEEASGSFARKWYF. The V call is TRBV2, the J call TRBJ2-7; 10 nucleotides match TRBD2. Trimming removed 1 base from V and 12 bases from J; junction bases left unmatched: 18. From germline, CDR1 is SNHLY and CDR2 FYNNEI. CDR3 length equals 17 residues.

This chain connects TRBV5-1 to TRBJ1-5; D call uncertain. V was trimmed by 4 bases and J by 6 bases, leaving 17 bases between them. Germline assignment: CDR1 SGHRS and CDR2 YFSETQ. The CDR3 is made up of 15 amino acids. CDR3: CASSPDPRGGQPQHF. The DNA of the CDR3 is TGCGCCAGCAGCCCGGACCCCCGAGGAGGTCAGCCCCAGCATTTT.

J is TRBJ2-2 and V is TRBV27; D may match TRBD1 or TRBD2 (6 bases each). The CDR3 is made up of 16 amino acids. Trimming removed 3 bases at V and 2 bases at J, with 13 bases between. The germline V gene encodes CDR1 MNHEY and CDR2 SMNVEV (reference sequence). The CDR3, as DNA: TGTGCCAGCAGTTTGTTAGAGGGGGGTAACACCGGGGAGCTGTTTTTT. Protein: CASSLLEGGNTGELFF.

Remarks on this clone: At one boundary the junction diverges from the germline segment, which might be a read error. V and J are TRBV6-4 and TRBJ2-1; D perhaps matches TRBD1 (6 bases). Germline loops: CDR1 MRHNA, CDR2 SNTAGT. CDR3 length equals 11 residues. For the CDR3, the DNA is TGTGCCAGCAGTGACCAACCCCACAGGGTCTTC. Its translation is CASSDQPHRVF.

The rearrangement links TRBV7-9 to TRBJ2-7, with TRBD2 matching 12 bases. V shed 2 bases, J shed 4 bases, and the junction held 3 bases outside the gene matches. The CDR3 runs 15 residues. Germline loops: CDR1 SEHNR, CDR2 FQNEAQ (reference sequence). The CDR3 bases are TGTGCCAGCAGCTTATCAACTAGCGGGAGGTACGAGCAGTACTTC. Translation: CASSLSTSGRYEQYF.

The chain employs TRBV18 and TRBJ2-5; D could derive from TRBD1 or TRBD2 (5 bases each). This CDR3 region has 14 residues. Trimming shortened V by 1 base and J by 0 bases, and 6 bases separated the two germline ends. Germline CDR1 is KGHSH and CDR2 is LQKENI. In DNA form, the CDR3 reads TGTGCCAGCTCACCACTGGGGGACCAAGAGACCCAGTACTTC. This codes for CASSPLGDQETQYF. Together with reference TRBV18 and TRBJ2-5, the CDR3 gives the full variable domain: NAGVMQNPRHLVRRRGQEARLRCSPMKGHSHVYWYRQLPEEGLKFMVYLQKENIIDESGMPKERFSAEFPKEGPSILRIQQVVRGDSAAYFCASSPLGDQETQYFGPGTRLLVL.